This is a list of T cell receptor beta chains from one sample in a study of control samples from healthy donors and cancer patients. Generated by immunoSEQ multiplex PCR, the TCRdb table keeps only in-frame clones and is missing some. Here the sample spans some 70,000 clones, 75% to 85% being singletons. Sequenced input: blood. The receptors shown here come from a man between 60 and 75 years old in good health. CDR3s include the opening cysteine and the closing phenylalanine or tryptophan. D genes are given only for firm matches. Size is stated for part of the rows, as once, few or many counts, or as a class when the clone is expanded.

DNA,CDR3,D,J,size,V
TGTGCCAGCAGCGTGAGATCCAGGGACGAGACCCAGTACTTC,CASSVRSRDETQYF,NA,TRBJ2-5,NA,TRBV9
TGCGCCAGCAGCTTGGCCATCGACTTTAACAATGAGCAGTTCTTC,CASSLAIDFNNEQFF,NA,TRBJ2-1,NA,TRBV5-1
TGTGCCAGCAGAGGTAGCGGGAGCGGGGAGACCCAGTACTTC,CASRGSGSGETQYF,TRBD2,TRBJ2-5,NA,TRBV6-5
TGTGCCAGCAGCCCAAAAGGGACTAGCGGGAGGGCCGGGGCCACCGGGGAGCTGTTTTTT,CASSPKGTSGRAGATGELFF,TRBD2,TRBJ2-2,once,TRBV7-3
TGTGCCAGCAGCGTAGCACAGAGGGGCACTGAAGCTTTCTTT,CASSVAQRGTEAFF,NA,TRBJ1-1,NA,TRBV9
TGTGCCAGCAGCTTCGGGGCGAACACCGGGGAGCTGTTTTTT,CASSFGANTGELFF,NA,TRBJ2-2,NA,TRBV11-3
TGTGCCAGCAGCTTGGCCCGGAATGAGCAGTTCTTC,CASSLARNEQFF,NA,TRBJ2-1,NA,TRBV5-4
TGTGCCAGCAGTGTACCCCGGGACAGAAGCTCCTATAATTCACCCCTCCACTTT,CASSVPRDRSSYNSPLHF,TRBD1,TRBJ1-6,NA,TRBV2
TGTGCCAGTAGCCCGGGATCTAGCAATCAGCCCCAGCATTTT,CASSPGSSNQPQHF,NA,TRBJ1-5,NA,TRBV19
TGTGCCAGCTCCGGAAGGGGCCATACCAGCACAGATACGCAGTATTTT,CASSGRGHTSTDTQYF,NA,TRBJ2-3,NA,TRBV6-9
TGCGCCAGCAGCCAAGATTATCTGGCTAGCGGGTCATACGAGCAGTACTTC,CASSQDYLASGSYEQYF,TRBD2,TRBJ2-7,NA,TRBV4-3
TGTGCCAGCAGCCAGGACGACTGGGCCAACGTCCTGACTTTC,CASSQDDWANVLTF,NA,TRBJ2-6,NA,TRBV7-8
TGTGCCAGCATCAAACAGGGGGGGACTGAAGCTTTCTTT,CASIKQGGTEAFF,TRBD1,TRBJ1-1,NA,TRBV27
TGTGCCAGCAGCCAATCTGAGCCGGAGTTCTTC,CASSQSEPEFF,NA,TRBJ2-1,NA,TRBV16
TGTGCCAGCAGCCCGGGGACGGAGGCCGTCTATGGCTACACCTTC,CASSPGTEAVYGYTF,NA,TRBJ1-2,once,TRBV5-6
TGTGCCAGCAGCCTAGAGCGGGAGGGACGTAGTACGCAGTATTTT,CASSLEREGRSTQYF,TRBD2,TRBJ2-3,NA,TRBV5-5
TGTGCCAGCATGCCCTTCGACAGGGGGACGAATCAGCCCCAGCATTTT,CASMPFDRGTNQPQHF,TRBD1,TRBJ1-5,NA,TRBV19
TGTGCCAGCTCACCCTTATCTCGGGGACGCAACACTGAAGCTTTCTTT,CASSPLSRGRNTEAFF,NA,TRBJ1-1,NA,TRBV18
TGTGCCAGTAGTCCAGGGACGGTTGAGACCCAGTACTTC,CASSPGTVETQYF,NA,TRBJ2-5,few,TRBV19
TGCAGCGTTGAAGGGCAGTTTAACACCGGGGAGCTGTTTTTT,CSVEGQFNTGELFF,NA,TRBJ2-2,few,TRBV29-1
TGTGCCAGTAGTCTCCTGGGGGGCTATGGCTACACCTTC,CASSLLGGYGYTF,NA,TRBJ1-2,NA,TRBV19
TGTGCCAGCAGCGCCGACAGAAACACCGGGGAGCTGTTTTTT,CASSADRNTGELFF,NA,TRBJ2-2,NA,TRBV7-7
TGTGCCACCGGAGACCCCTTCTCTGGGGCCAACGTCCTGACTTTC,CATGDPFSGANVLTF,NA,TRBJ2-6,few,TRBV6-5
TGTGCCAGCAGAACAGGAGTCATGAACACTGAAGCTTTCTTT,CASRTGVMNTEAFF,NA,TRBJ1-1,NA,TRBV27
TGCGCCAGCAGCTTGAGCTCGGGGGCGTCCACTGAAGCTTTCTTT,CASSLSSGASTEAFF,NA,TRBJ1-1,NA,TRBV5-1
TGTGCCAGCAGCCGCACTATTAACGACAATGAGCAGTTCTTC,CASSRTINDNEQFF,NA,TRBJ2-1,NA,TRBV5-5
TGTGCCAGCAGTGACAGGGTTCGTGGAAACACCATATATTTT,CASSDRVRGNTIYF,NA,TRBJ1-3,NA,TRBV25-1
TGTGCCAGCAGTCACCTAGCGGGAGGGACTTACGAGCAGTACTTC,CASSHLAGGTYEQYF,TRBD2,TRBJ2-7,NA,TRBV27
TGCGCCAGCAGCTTGGGGCTAGCAGACCCAACGTCCTACAATGAGCAGTTCTTC,CASSLGLADPTSYNEQFF,NA,TRBJ2-1,NA,TRBV5-1
TGTGCCAGCAGCTTCGACAGGGCAAACACTGAAGCTTTCTTT,CASSFDRANTEAFF,TRBD1,TRBJ1-1,NA,TRBV5-6
TGTGCCACCAGTGATTTGTTGGGGTCTGAGCAGTTCTTC,CATSDLLGSEQFF,NA,TRBJ2-1,few,TRBV24-1
TGTGCCAGCTCACCACTGGGACTAGCGGAAAACAATGAGCAGTTCTTC,CASSPLGLAENNEQFF,TRBD2,TRBJ2-1,NA,TRBV18
TGTGCCAGCAGTAGACAGGGTAGAACAGAAAAACTGTTTTTT,CASSRQGRTEKLFF,TRBD1,TRBJ1-4,NA,TRBV2
TGTGCCAGCAGCCTCGTCATGGGGGAGACCCAGTACTTC,CASSLVMGETQYF,NA,TRBJ2-5,NA,TRBV7-3
TGTGCCAGCAGCTTAGCGGGGACAGGGGGCAACACCTTC,CASSLAGTGGNTF,TRBD1,TRBJ1-2,once,TRBV7-8